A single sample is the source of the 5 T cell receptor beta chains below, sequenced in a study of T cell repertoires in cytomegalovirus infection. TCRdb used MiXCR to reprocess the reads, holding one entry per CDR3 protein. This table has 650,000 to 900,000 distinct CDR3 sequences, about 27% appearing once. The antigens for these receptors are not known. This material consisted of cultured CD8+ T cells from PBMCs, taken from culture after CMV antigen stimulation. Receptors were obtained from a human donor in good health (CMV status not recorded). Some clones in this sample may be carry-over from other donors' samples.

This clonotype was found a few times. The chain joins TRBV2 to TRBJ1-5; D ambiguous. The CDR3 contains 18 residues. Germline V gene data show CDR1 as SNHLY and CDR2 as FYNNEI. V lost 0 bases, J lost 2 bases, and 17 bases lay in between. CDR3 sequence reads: CASSEAPGPREGNQPQHF. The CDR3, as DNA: TGTGCCAGCAGTGAAGCCCCGGGCCCAAGAGAAGGCAATCAGCCCCAGCATTTT.

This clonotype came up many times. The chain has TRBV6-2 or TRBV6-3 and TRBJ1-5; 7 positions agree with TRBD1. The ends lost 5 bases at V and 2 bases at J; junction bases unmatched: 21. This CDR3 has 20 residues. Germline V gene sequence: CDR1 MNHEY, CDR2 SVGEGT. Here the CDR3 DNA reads TGTGCCAGCAGTACCCGCATCCACCTAGACAGGGTGACTGGCAATCAGCCCCAGCATTTT. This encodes CASSTRIHLDRVTGNQPQHF.

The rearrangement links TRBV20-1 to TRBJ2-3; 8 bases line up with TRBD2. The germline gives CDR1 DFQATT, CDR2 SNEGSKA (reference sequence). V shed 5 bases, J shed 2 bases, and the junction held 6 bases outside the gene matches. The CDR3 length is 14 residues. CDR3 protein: CSAPTSGPTDTQYF. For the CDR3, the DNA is TGCAGTGCTCCAACTAGCGGCCCCACAGATACGCAGTATTTT.

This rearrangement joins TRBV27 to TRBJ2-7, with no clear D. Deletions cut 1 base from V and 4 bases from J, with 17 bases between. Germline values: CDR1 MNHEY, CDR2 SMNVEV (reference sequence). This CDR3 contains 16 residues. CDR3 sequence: CASSLLKTRSGYEQYV. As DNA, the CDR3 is TGTGCCAGCAGTTTATTGAAGACCAGGTCCGGATACGAGCAGTACGTC.

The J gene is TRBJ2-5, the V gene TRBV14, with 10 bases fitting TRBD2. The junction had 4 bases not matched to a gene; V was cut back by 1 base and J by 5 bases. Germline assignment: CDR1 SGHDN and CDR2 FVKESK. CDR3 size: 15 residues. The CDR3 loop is CASSQGLAGDETQYF. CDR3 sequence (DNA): TGTGCCAGCAGCCAAGGCCTAGCGGGGGACGAGACCCAGTACTTC.